These 17 T cell receptor beta chains originate from one sample sequenced in a study of PD-1 blockade in classical Hodgkin lymphoma. Time point reported: cycle 4 day 1 (C4D1), after 5 to 7 weeks of nivolumab. Relapses following autologous stem cell transplantation were seen in all patients, with brentuximab vedotin exposure varying. Assay used: immunoSEQ multiplex PCR; TCRdb lists only in-frame clones, some missing. The sample records 100,000 or so clones, over 85% being singletons. This material consisted of peripheral blood mononuclear cells (PBMCs), taken before the fourth cycle of nivolumab. The receptor source for this set is a human donor with classical Hodgkin lymphoma.

This clone appeared once. The CDR3: CAWSGQRRDTQYF. The CDR3 DNA reads as TGTGCCTGGAGTGGTCAGCGAAGAGATACGCAGTATTTT. The rearrangement links TRBV30 to TRBJ2-3, with unresolved D. Germline CDR1 and CDR2: GTSNPN and SVGIG (reference sequence). Trimming cost V 1 base and J 5 bases, with 10 bases left between them. This CDR3 spans 13 amino acids.

V usage is TRBV7-9 and J usage is TRBJ1-5, with a weak D call TRBD1 (5 bases). Trimming shortened V by 3 bases and J by 7 bases, and 10 bases separated the two germline ends. Germline CDR1 and CDR2: SEHNR and FQNEAQ (reference sequence). The CDR3 contains 13 residues. CDR3 loop: CASSFDSHQPQHF. The CDR3 DNA sequence: TGTGCCAGCAGCTTTGACAGCCACCAGCCCCAGCATTTT.

The chain has TRBV6-5 and TRBJ1-2; TRBD1 aligns across 7 bases. The CDR3 loop spans 12 amino acids. Germline CDR1 is MNHEY and CDR2 is SVGAGI. V shed 5 bases and J 6 bases; nucleotides not matched to a gene: 3. Here the CDR3 reads CASSTGTDGYTF. CDR3 DNA: TGTGCCAGCAGTACCGGGACAGATGGCTACACCTTC.

This chain uses TRBV28 with TRBJ1-1; D is possibly TRBD1 (5 bases). There are 12 residues in the CDR3. Trimming cost V 3 bases and J 6 bases, with 8 bases left between them. Germline V gives CDR1 MDHEN, CDR2 SYDVKM. CDR3 coding DNA: TGTGCCAGCAGTTTCCGACAGCCTGAAGCTTTCTTT. This codes for CASSFRQPEAFF.

The V call is TRBV30, the J call TRBJ2-1; no clear D gene. CDR1 is GTSNPN and CDR2 is SVGIG in the germline V gene (reference sequence). The CDR3 has 14 amino acids. V lost 1 base and J lost 2, with 9 bases in between. The CDR3 DNA follows: TGTGCCTGGAGTGAGTCTTTCCCCTACAATGAGCAGTTCTTC. It encodes CAWSESFPYNEQFF. The variable domain in full, with the rest retrieved from reference TRBV30 and TRBJ2-1, is SQTIHQWPATLVQPVGSPLSLECTVEGTSNPNLYWYRQAAGRGLQLLFYSVGIGQISSEVPQNLSASRPQDRQFILSSKKLLLSDSGFYLCAWSESFPYNEQFFGPGTRLTVL.

The rearrangement joins TRBV5-4 to TRBJ1-1; unclear D gene. The CDR3 spans 16 residues. Germline-derived CDR1 and CDR2 are SGHNT and YYREEE (reference sequence). Between the trimmed V and J ends, which lost 5 bases and 3 bases, there was a span of 20 bases. The CDR3 sequence: CASSPSTERAHTEAFF. CDR3 bases: TGTGCCAGCAGTCCCTCCACCGAGAGAGCCCACACTGAAGCTTTCTTT.

The rearrangement uses TRBV6-1 and TRBJ1-2, with D unclear. Germline V CDR1 and CDR2: MNHNS, SASEGT. The CDR3 runs 11 residues. V shed 6 bases and J shed 9 bases, with 11 bases lying between them. The CDR3 here is CASRALVSYTF. The CDR3 DNA reads TGTGCCAGCAGAGCTCTGGTTAGCTACACCTTC.

The chain uses TRBV4-1 and TRBJ1-1; D is uncertain. Germline assignment: CDR1 MGHRA and CDR2 YSYEKL. The CDR3 contains 13 residues. The germline V and J ends were trimmed by 0 bases and 4 bases, with 6 bases remaining between them. CDR3 in amino acids: CASSQEGSTEAFF. In DNA, the CDR3 is TGCGCCAGCAGCCAAGAGGGGAGCACTGAAGCTTTCTTT.

The chain recombines TRBV2 with TRBJ1-4, with D hard to call. CDR1 is SNHLY, CDR2 FYNNEI, per germline. The CDR3 has 15 amino acids. V lost 1 base to trimming and J lost 3 bases, with 9 bases between them. For the CDR3, the DNA is TGTGCCAGCAGTGAAGTCTGGGCAGCTAATGAAAAACTGTTTTTT. Translation gives CASSEVWAANEKLFF.

This chain uses TRBV29-1 with TRBJ2-7; no definite D call. From germline, CDR1 is SQVTM and CDR2 ANQGSEA. CDR3 length equals 15 residues. V lost 5 bases, J lost 0 bases, and 17 bases lay in between. The CDR3 DNA reads TGCAGCGTTCGACCCGCCCGGACCCGCTCCTACGAGCAGTACTTC. Translated, it gives CSVRPARTRSYEQYF.

V usage is TRBV7-2 and J usage is TRBJ2-3; D is uncertain. The germline V gene has CDR1 SGHTA and CDR2 FQGNSA. The CDR3 is 14 residues long. Trimming took off 2 bases at V and 2 bases at J, with 8 bases between the two ends. CDR3 sequence: CASSLYKSTDTQYF. In nucleotides, the CDR3 is TGTGCCAGCAGCTTATATAAGTCCACAGATACGCAGTATTTT.

The J gene is TRBJ2-1, the V gene TRBV10-1; D may be TRBD2 (5 bases). Between the trimmed V and J ends, which lost 3 bases and 7 bases, there was a span of 19 bases. The CDR3 runs 16 residues. Germline assignment: CDR1 WNHNN and CDR2 SYGVQD (reference sequence). CDR3 sequence: CASSESPRIGGNEQFF. CDR3 bases: TGCGCCAGCAGTGAATCCCCCAGGATTGGCGGGAATGAGCAGTTCTTC.

DNA of the CDR3: TGCGCCAGCAGCTTGAAGGGGGCGGACACCGGGGAGCTGTTTTTT. Translating gives CASSLKGADTGELFF. V usage is TRBV5-1 and J usage is TRBJ2-2, with 7 bases lining up with TRBD1. This CDR3 is 15 amino acids long. Germline V gene sequence: CDR1 SGHRS, CDR2 YFSETQ. Trimming at V came to 1 base and at J to 3 bases, leaving 3 bases not matched to a gene.

This chain connects TRBV5-1 to TRBJ2-5, with 8 nucleotides matching TRBD1. Germline V CDR1 and CDR2: SGHRS, YFSETQ. The ends lost 4 bases at V and 5 bases at J; junction bases unmatched: 7. CDR3 length: 14 amino acids. CDR3 nucleotide sequence: TGCGCCAGCAGCCTACAGGGGGAGTGGGAGACCCAGTACTTC. Its protein is CASSLQGEWETQYF.

The chain recombines TRBV29-1 with TRBJ2-1; D is ambiguous. The length of the CDR3 is 15 residues. Germline CDR1 reads SQVTM; CDR2 reads ANQGSEA. V lost 2 bases and J 0 bases, leaving 11 bases between the germline ends. The CDR3 reads CSVEKPQSSYNEQFF. For the CDR3, the DNA is TGCAGCGTTGAAAAGCCACAGAGCTCCTACAATGAGCAGTTCTTC.

This chain links TRBV15 with TRBJ2-1; 9 nucleotides line up with TRBD2. Germline V gene sequence: CDR1 LNHNV, CDR2 YYDKDF (reference sequence). V trimming: 2 bases; J trimming: 5 bases; junction bases outside the gene matches: 10. The CDR3 is made up of 17 amino acids. The CDR3 is CATSRTRTSVNDNEQFF. DNA for the CDR3: TGTGCCACCAGCAGAACCCGGACTAGCGTCAATGACAATGAGCAGTTCTTC.

The rearrangement links TRBV30 to TRBJ2-5, with D perhaps TRBD2 (7 bases). The CDR3 covers 14 residues. V was trimmed by 1 base and J by 4 bases, leaving 13 bases between them. CDR1 GTSNPN and CDR2 SVGIG come from the germline V gene (reference sequence). This CDR3 is CAWSGGGGAETQYF. The CDR3 nucleotides are TGTGCCTGGAGTGGGGGGGGCGGCGCAGAGACCCAGTACTTC.